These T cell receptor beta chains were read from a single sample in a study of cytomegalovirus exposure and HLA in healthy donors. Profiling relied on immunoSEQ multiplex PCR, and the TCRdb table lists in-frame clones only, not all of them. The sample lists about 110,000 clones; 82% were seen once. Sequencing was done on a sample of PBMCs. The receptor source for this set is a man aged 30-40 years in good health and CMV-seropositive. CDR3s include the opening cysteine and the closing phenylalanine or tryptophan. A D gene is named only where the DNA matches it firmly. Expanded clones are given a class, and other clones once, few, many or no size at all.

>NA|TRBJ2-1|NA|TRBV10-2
CASSEYSAAYNEQFF
TGCGCCAGCAGTGAATACAGTGCAGCCTACAATGAGCAGTTCTTC
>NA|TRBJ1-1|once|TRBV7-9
CASSPRQFPTEAFF
TGTGCCAGCAGCCCCCGACAGTTCCCAACTGAAGCTTTCTTT
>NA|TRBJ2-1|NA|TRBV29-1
CSVDRGGGGNEQFF
TGCAGCGTTGATAGGGGGGGCGGGGGAAATGAGCAGTTCTTC
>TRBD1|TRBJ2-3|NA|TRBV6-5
CASSPGQGAYTQYF
TGTGCCAGCAGCCCGGGACAGGGGGCTTATACGCAGTATTTT
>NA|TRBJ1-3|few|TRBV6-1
CASATGPAGNTIYF
TGTGCCAGCGCCACAGGGCCGGCTGGAAACACCATATATTTT
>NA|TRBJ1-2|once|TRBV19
CASSEAGFGYTF
TGTGCCAGTAGTGAGGCGGGGTTCGGCTACACCTTC
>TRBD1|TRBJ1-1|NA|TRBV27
CASSLYRGTEAFF
TGTGCCAGCAGTCTCTACAGGGGCACTGAAGCTTTCTTT
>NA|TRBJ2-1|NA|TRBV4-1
CASSQPGTGYNEQFF
TGCGCCAGCAGCCAACCCGGGACTGGATACAATGAGCAGTTCTTC
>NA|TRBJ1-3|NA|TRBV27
CASSPDSLRGNTIYF
TGTGCCAGCAGTCCTGACTCCCTTAGAGGAAACACCATATATTTT
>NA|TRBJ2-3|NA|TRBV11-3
CASSPHQGTDTQYF
TGTGCCAGCAGCCCCCACCAGGGCACAGATACGCAGTATTTT
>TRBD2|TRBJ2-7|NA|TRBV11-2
CASSLVGGAYEQYF
TGTGCCAGCAGCTTAGTCGGGGGGGCCTACGAGCAGTACTTC
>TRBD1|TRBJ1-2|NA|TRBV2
CASSGDRGSGYTF
TGTGCCAGCAGCGGGGACAGGGGATCGGGCTACACCTTC
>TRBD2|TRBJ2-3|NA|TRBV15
CATSLRTSGNLHTQYF
TGTGCCACCAGCTTACGGACTAGCGGGAACTTGCATACGCAGTATTTT
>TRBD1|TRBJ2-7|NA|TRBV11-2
CASCLRGHSYEQYF
TGTGCCAGCTGCCTTAGGGGGCATTCCTACGAGCAGTACTTC
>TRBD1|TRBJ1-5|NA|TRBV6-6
CASTRTGSPNQPQHF
TGTGCCAGCACAAGGACAGGGAGCCCCAATCAGCCCCAGCATTTT
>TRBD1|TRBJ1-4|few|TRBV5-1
CASSLGTGAVGEKLFF
TGCGCCAGCAGCTTAGGAACAGGGGCAGTAGGGGAAAAACTGTTTTTT
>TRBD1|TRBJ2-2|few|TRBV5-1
CASSLAGTVPSGELFF
TGCGCCAGCAGCTTGGCCGGGACAGTCCCTTCCGGGGAGCTGTTTTTT
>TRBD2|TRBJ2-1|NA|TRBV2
CASANSGGYNEQFF
TGTGCCAGCGCGAATAGCGGGGGGTACAATGAGCAGTTCTTC
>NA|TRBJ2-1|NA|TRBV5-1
CASSLVATMFNEQFF
TGCGCCAGCAGCTTGGTGGCGACAATGTTTAATGAGCAGTTCTTC
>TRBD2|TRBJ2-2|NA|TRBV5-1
CASSLVTSGSLHTGELFF
TGCGCCAGCAGCTTGGTCACTAGCGGGAGTCTTCACACCGGGGAGCTGTTTTTT